The rows below give T cell receptor beta chains drawn from one sample of a study of cytomegalovirus exposure and HLA in healthy donors. Produced via immunoSEQ multiplex PCR; TCRdb's table is partial and in-frame only. The sample contains over 100,000 clones, approximately 80% of which appear only once. Sequenced sample: PBMCs. Source of these receptors: a woman between 35 and 50 years old in good health and CMV-seropositive. CDR3s include the opening cysteine and the closing phenylalanine or tryptophan. A D gene is named only where the DNA matches it firmly. Not all rows give a size; the values are once, few, many and, for expanded clones, a class.

D gene: .
J gene: TRBJ2-3
clone size: .
V gene: TRBV19
CDR3 DNA: TGTGCCAGTAGTCCTAGGCGCGAAGATACGCAGTATTTT
CDR3 protein: CASSPRREDTQYF

D gene: .
J gene: TRBJ1-2
clone size: .
V gene: TRBV6-1
CDR3 DNA: TGTGCCAGCAGTGTCTTCGGGGGAGGGGCGTTTCCCTATGGCTACACCTTC
CDR3 protein: CASSVFGGGAFPYGYTF

D gene: .
J gene: TRBJ2-7
clone size: .
V gene: TRBV25-1
CDR3 DNA: TGTGCCAGCAGTGACCCCAGGTATCGCTACGAGCAGTACTTC
CDR3 protein: CASSDPRYRYEQYF

D gene: TRBD1
J gene: TRBJ2-5
clone size: .
V gene: TRBV6-6
CDR3 DNA: TGTGCCAGCAGTTCAGGACAGGGGTATGGGGAGACCCAGTACTTC
CDR3 protein: CASSSGQGYGETQYF

D gene: TRBD1
J gene: TRBJ1-1
clone size: .
V gene: TRBV5-1
CDR3 DNA: TGCGCCAGCAGGGGACAGGCGGAAGCTTTCTTT
CDR3 protein: CASRGQAEAFF

D gene: TRBD1
J gene: TRBJ2-7
clone size: .
V gene: TRBV6-1
CDR3 DNA: TGTGCCAGCAGCGAAAAAGACAGGGTGAAAAAATACTTC
CDR3 protein: CASSEKDRVKKYF

D gene: .
J gene: TRBJ1-4
clone size: few
V gene: TRBV30
CDR3 DNA: TGTGCCTGGAGGAGGTTTGCAACTAATGAAAAACTGTTTTTT
CDR3 protein: CAWRRFATNEKLFF

D gene: .
J gene: TRBJ2-5
clone size: .
V gene: TRBV19
CDR3 DNA: TGTGCCAGTAGTATATCCTATCGAGGGACCCAGTACTTC
CDR3 protein: CASSISYRGTQYF

D gene: .
J gene: TRBJ1-4
clone size: .
V gene: TRBV30
CDR3 DNA: TGTGCCTGGAGTCACCAGGGGATTGAAAAACTGTTTTTT
CDR3 protein: CAWSHQGIEKLFF

D gene: .
J gene: TRBJ2-7
clone size: .
V gene: TRBV5-4
CDR3 DNA: TGTGCCAGCAGCTTTGGGAGAAGCTCCTACGAGCAGTACTTC
CDR3 protein: CASSFGRSSYEQYF

D gene: TRBD2
J gene: TRBJ2-3
clone size: .
V gene: TRBV4-1
CDR3 DNA: TGCGCCAGCAGCCGAGGGGCGGGGGGGAGCACAGATACGCAGTATTTT
CDR3 protein: CASSRGAGGSTDTQYF

D gene: .
J gene: TRBJ1-5
clone size: .
V gene: TRBV7-2
CDR3 DNA: TGTGCCAGCAGCTATACAGGACGGAATAGCAATCAGCCCCAGCATTTT
CDR3 protein: CASSYTGRNSNQPQHF

D gene: TRBD1
J gene: TRBJ1-2
clone size: once
V gene: TRBV6-5
CDR3 DNA: TGTGCCAGCACAACAGGGGCCGACTATGGCTACCCCTTC
CDR3 protein: CASTTGADYGYPF

D gene: TRBD1
J gene: TRBJ1-2
clone size: .
V gene: TRBV19
CDR3 DNA: TGTGCCAGTAGCCTTCTAACCGGGACAGGGGCTTATGGCTACACCTTC
CDR3 protein: CASSLLTGTGAYGYTF

D gene: TRBD1
J gene: TRBJ1-6
clone size: .
V gene: TRBV27
CDR3 DNA: TGTGCCAGCAGTAAGGGGGACAGGGTGAATTCACCCCTCCACTTT
CDR3 protein: CASSKGDRVNSPLHF

D gene: TRBD1
J gene: TRBJ1-5
clone size: .
V gene: TRBV6-1
CDR3 DNA: TGTGCCAGCAGTGAAAAGGGGGCGGTTCAGCCCCAGCATTTT
CDR3 protein: CASSEKGAVQPQHF

D gene: .
J gene: TRBJ1-1
clone size: .
V gene: TRBV7-8
CDR3 DNA: TGTGCCAGCAGCGAACGGACAGTCCCCATCGGGGCTTTCTTT
CDR3 protein: CASSERTVPIGAFF

D gene: TRBD1
J gene: TRBJ2-7
clone size: .
V gene: TRBV10-3
CDR3 DNA: TGTGCCATCAGTGCGGGACAGTCCTACGAGCAGTACTTC
CDR3 protein: CAISAGQSYEQYF

D gene: .
J gene: TRBJ2-5
clone size: .
V gene: TRBV25-1
CDR3 DNA: TGTGCCAGCAGTGAATATGGACTGGAGGGGAAAGAGACCCAGTACTTC
CDR3 protein: CASSEYGLEGKETQYF

D gene: .
J gene: TRBJ1-1
clone size: .
V gene: TRBV7-2
CDR3 DNA: TGTGCCAGCAGCTTTTCTCGGGGGAACACTGAAGCTTTCTTT
CDR3 protein: CASSFSRGNTEAFF

D gene: TRBD1
J gene: TRBJ2-3
clone size: .
V gene: TRBV5-1
CDR3 DNA: TGCGCCAGCAGCCCGGGACAGGCCAAAGATACGCAGTATTTT
CDR3 protein: CASSPGQAKDTQYF

D gene: .
J gene: TRBJ1-1
clone size: .
V gene: TRBV18
CDR3 DNA: TGTGCCAGCTCACCACCGGGGGGGAACACTGAAGCTTTCTTT
CDR3 protein: CASSPPGGNTEAFF

D gene: .
J gene: TRBJ1-5
clone size: .
V gene: TRBV30
CDR3 DNA: TGTGCCTGGAGAGCCTCCGGGACAACGCATCAGCCCCAGCATTTT
CDR3 protein: CAWRASGTTHQPQHF

D gene: .
J gene: TRBJ2-7
clone size: .
V gene: TRBV6-5
CDR3 DNA: TGTGCCAGCAGTTACTCGGACAGAGACTACGAGCAGTACTTC
CDR3 protein: CASSYSDRDYEQYF

D gene: .
J gene: TRBJ1-4
clone size: .
V gene: TRBV28
CDR3 DNA: TGTGCCAGCAGTTTGACCCAGGGATGGGGAGAAAAACTGTTTTTT
CDR3 protein: CASSLTQGWGEKLFF

D gene: .
J gene: TRBJ2-4
clone size: .
V gene: TRBV7-8
CDR3 DNA: TGTGCCAGCAGCCTTGGGCCCCTCAGGGGGGCCAAAAACATTCAGCACTTC
CDR3 protein: CASSLGPLRGAKNIQHF

D gene: .
J gene: TRBJ1-5
clone size: .
V gene: TRBV10-3
CDR3 DNA: TGTGCCATCAGTGAGAGATGGGGACTTAGCAATCAGCCCCAGCATTTT
CDR3 protein: CAISERWGLSNQPQHF

D gene: .
J gene: TRBJ1-4
clone size: .
V gene: TRBV29-1
CDR3 DNA: TGCAGCGTAGCTTATGAAAAACTGTTTTTT
CDR3 protein: CSVAYEKLFF

D gene: TRBD2
J gene: TRBJ2-1
clone size: .
V gene: TRBV29-1
CDR3 DNA: TGCAGCGTTGTTCTTTTTAGCGGGGGTTATGAGCAGTTCTTC
CDR3 protein: CSVVLFSGGYEQFF

D gene: .
J gene: TRBJ1-1
clone size: .
V gene: TRBV6-5
CDR3 DNA: TGTGCCAGCAGTTCGAGAGGGGGTGCCGACACTGAAGCTTTCTTT
CDR3 protein: CASSSRGGADTEAFF

D gene: TRBD1
J gene: TRBJ1-5
clone size: .
V gene: TRBV7-8
CDR3 DNA: TGTGCCAGCAGCTCCCTAAACGCAGGGGGGTCCAATCAGCCCCAGCATTTT
CDR3 protein: CASSSLNAGGSNQPQHF

D gene: TRBD1
J gene: TRBJ2-7
clone size: few
V gene: TRBV10-3
CDR3 DNA: TGTGCCATCAGTGACCAGGGGGCGTACGAGCAGTACTTC
CDR3 protein: CAISDQGAYEQYF

D gene: TRBD1
J gene: TRBJ1-2
clone size: .
V gene: TRBV4-1
CDR3 DNA: TGCGCCAGCAGCCCCACCGGGACAGCAAGGAACTATGGCTACACCTTC
CDR3 protein: CASSPTGTARNYGYTF

D gene: TRBD1
J gene: TRBJ1-4
clone size: .
V gene: TRBV5-1
CDR3 DNA: TGCGCCAGCAGCCTAGGACAGGGGAATGAAAAACTGTTTTTT
CDR3 protein: CASSLGQGNEKLFF

D gene: .
J gene: TRBJ1-1
clone size: .
V gene: TRBV18
CDR3 DNA: TGTGCCAGCTCCTGGGACTCCGAGAACACTGAAGCTTTCTTT
CDR3 protein: CASSWDSENTEAFF

D gene: TRBD1
J gene: TRBJ1-2
clone size: once
V gene: TRBV2
CDR3 DNA: TGTGCCAACACCGGACAGGCTTATAACTATGGCTACACCTTC
CDR3 protein: CANTGQAYNYGYTF

D gene: .
J gene: TRBJ1-4
clone size: .
V gene: TRBV7-9
CDR3 DNA: TGTGCCAGCAGCCCCGACCTCTTCCAGGGAAAACTGTTTTTT
CDR3 protein: CASSPDLFQGKLFF

D gene: .
J gene: TRBJ2-5
clone size: few
V gene: TRBV6-6
CDR3 DNA: TGTGCCAGCACCGAAGGAAGGGGGTTTCAGGGGACCCAGTACTTC
CDR3 protein: CASTEGRGFQGTQYF

D gene: .
J gene: TRBJ2-3
clone size: .
V gene: TRBV6-5
CDR3 DNA: TGTGCCAGCAGTTACTCGCCAGCGGAGTCGGGAGATACGCAGTATTTT
CDR3 protein: CASSYSPAESGDTQYF